Shown below are 12 T cell receptor beta chains from a single sample sequenced in a study of Ad26.COV2.S vaccination and SARS-CoV-2 variants. Clones were read by immunoSEQ multiplex PCR, and TCRdb kept only the in-frame ones, dropping some. This table holds fewer than 400,000 clones, around 81% found once. Treatment in this sample: around 19 received Ad26.COV2.S at low or high dose, single or two shots; 5 received placebo; per-sample allocation not given. Material that was analyzed had been drawn on day 63 after the first vaccine or placebo injection. The specimen was peripheral blood, collected in a trial of Ad26.COV2.S vaccine versus placebo. These receptors came from a person aged 18-65 years who received the Ad26.COV2.S COVID-19 vaccine or a placebo.

This clone was detected once. The chain uses TRBV27 and TRBJ1-1; D not resolved. With 1 base removed from V and 1 base from J, the gap between germline ends came to 16 bases. The CDR3 runs to 17 residues. CDR1 and CDR2 from the germline V gene are MNHEY and SMNVEV (reference sequence). As DNA, the CDR3 is TGTGCCAGCAGTTTATTATCGGTAGCAGACCCGAACACTGAAGCTTTCTTT. This gives the protein CASSLLSVADPNTEAFF.

V usage is TRBV27 and J usage is TRBJ1-2; D is unresolved. Germline CDR1 is MNHEY and CDR2 is SMNVEV (reference sequence). Trimming removed 0 bases from V and 0 bases from J, with 11 bases in between. The CDR3 consists of 16 residues. The CDR3 DNA is TGTGCCAGCAGTTTATCGATCGGGGTCCCTAACTATGGCTACACCTTC. This gives the protein CASSLSIGVPNYGYTF.

J is TRBJ1-2 and V is TRBV28; D gene ambiguous. V lost 8 bases and J 2 bases, leaving 21 bases between the germline ends. The germline V gene has CDR1 MDHEN and CDR2 SYDVKM. The CDR3 consists of 16 residues. CDR3 residues: CASRVAEGGMNYGYTF. CDR3 nucleotides: TGTGCCAGCCGAGTAGCTGAGGGTGGGATGAACTATGGCTACACCTTC.

V and J are TRBV5-4 and TRBJ2-1; 7 bases are shared with TRBD2. V shed 5 bases, J shed 3 bases, and the junction held 11 bases outside the gene matches. Germline V lookup: CDR1 SGHNT, CDR2 YYREEE (reference sequence). The CDR3 has 16 residues. CDR3 sequence reads: CASSEAGKRYYNEQFF. For the CDR3, the DNA is TGTGCCAGCAGTGAAGCGGGGAAAAGGTACTACAATGAGCAGTTCTTC.

The rearrangement links TRBV4-1 to TRBJ1-1; the D gene is possibly TRBD1 (5 bases). The V gene's germline CDR1 is MGHRA and CDR2 YSYEKL. V lost 3 bases and J lost 8, with 13 bases in between. CDR3 length: 13 amino acids. Here the CDR3 reads CASSHDPGLEAFF. The CDR3 DNA reads TGCGCCAGCAGCCACGATCCGGGACTAGAAGCTTTCTTT.

The chain couples TRBV11-2 to TRBJ2-5; a weak D match, TRBD1 (5 bases). The V and J ends lost 1 base and 0 bases respectively, with 12 bases between them. The CDR3 sequence is 16 residues long. The germline V gene encodes CDR1 SGHAT and CDR2 FQNNGV. The CDR3 nucleotides are TGTGCCAGCAGCTTAGGGGCAGGGAATAACCAAGAGACCCAGTACTTC. Protein sequence: CASSLGAGNNQETQYF.

This chain links TRBV30 with TRBJ2-7, with a possible D match to TRBD1 (6 bases). Germline V CDR1 and CDR2: GTSNPN, SVGIG (reference sequence). V shed 3 bases and J shed 2 bases, with 14 bases lying between them. This CDR3 is built from 14 residues. The CDR3 region is CAWSSLTGTYEQYF. CDR3 nucleotides: TGTGCCTGGAGCTCCCTAACAGGGACCTACGAGCAGTACTTC.

The chain carries TRBV2 and TRBJ1-3; D is unclear. CDR1 is SNHLY and CDR2 is FYNNEI in the germline V gene. The CDR3 covers 15 residues. Trimming left V 3 bases short and J 2 bases short, with 11 bases between. Here the CDR3 reads CASSDRRVAGNTIYF. DNA of the CDR3: TGTGCCAGCAGTGATCGGAGGGTGGCTGGAAACACCATATATTTT.

The chain combines TRBV11-2 with TRBJ1-2, with D tentatively TRBD1 (6 bases). V lost 5 bases, J lost 7 bases, and 23 bases lay in between. This CDR3 has 16 amino acids. The germline V gene encodes CDR1 SGHAT and CDR2 FQNNGV. The CDR3 DNA reads as TGTGCCAGCAGCCCAACAGGACAGAGCGGTTGGGGTGGCTACACCTTC. It codes for CASSPTGQSGWGGYTF.

V usage is TRBV5-5 and J usage is TRBJ2-2; D unclear. Germline CDR1 and CDR2: SGHKS and YYEKEE (reference sequence). The CDR3 consists of 15 residues. Deletions cut 7 bases from V and 1 base from J, with 14 bases between. The CDR3 bases are TGTGCCAGCCCTGATAACTCACGGAACACCGGGGAGCTGTTTTTT. Translated: CASPDNSRNTGELFF.

The V gene is TRBV6-5, the J gene TRBJ1-2; TRBD1 might be the D (6 bases). Per germline, CDR1 MNHEY and CDR2 SVGAGI. The V gene lost 7 bases and the J gene lost 1 base, with 13 bases spanning the gap. This CDR3 region has 14 residues. DNA for the CDR3: TGTGCCAGCATTATGACAGGACTTAACTATGGCTACACCTTC. This sequence encodes CASIMTGLNYGYTF.

The chain links TRBV11-2 to TRBJ2-5; D not resolved. CDR3 length: 16 amino acids. V was cut by 3 bases and J by 5 bases, with 19 bases left in between. Looked up from germline, CDR1 is SGHAT and CDR2 is FQNNGV. The CDR3 is CASSLDPRLGWETQYF. DNA for the CDR3: TGTGCCAGCAGCTTGGATCCTCGGCTGGGGTGGGAGACCCAGTACTTC.